These T cell receptor beta chains were read from a single sample in a study of vaccination and CD4 T cells after COVID-19. One entry per CDR3 protein results from TCRdb running MiXCR on the PCR reads. The sample shows 10,000 to 15,000 distinct CDR3 sequences, roughly 60% of them seen only once. These receptors' targets are unknown. Sequencing was performed on CD4+ T cells from blood, cultured in vitro. These receptors originate from a human donor who had recovered from COVID-19. Both conserved end residues are part of each CDR3. D genes are given only for firm matches. Clone size is stated in some rows and not others, as once, few, many or a class when expanded.

cdr3_nt cdr3_aa d_call clone_size j_call v_call
TGTGCCAGCAGTGATATGAATTCACCCCTCCACTTT CASSDMNSPLHF . . TRBJ1-6 TRBV6-1
TGTGCCACCAGCCAGGGACTCCGTGCTAGCACAGATACGCAGTATTTT CATSQGLRASTDTQYF . few TRBJ2-3 TRBV15
TGTGCCAGCAGCTTAGAAGGCCTAAGGGGGGAACGCTACGAGCAGTACTTC CASSLEGLRGERYEQYF . . TRBJ2-7 TRBV7-2
TGTGCCAGCAGCTTAACTCAGCAGTTTAATTCACCCCTCCACTTT CASSLTQQFNSPLHF . . TRBJ1-6 TRBV7-9
TGTGCCAGCAGTTTAGGGCGGGAGGGCCGTAAGGGAGAGACCCAGTACTTC CASSLGREGRKGETQYF TRBD2 . TRBJ2-5 TRBV12-3/TRBV12-4
TGCAGTGCTAGAGTTGGGGGGAGCAACACTGAAGCTTTCTTT CSARVGGSNTEAFF . few TRBJ1-1 TRBV20-1
TGTGCCAGCAGCAAGAGACTAGCGGGAGTAGACAATGAGCAGTTCTTC CASSKRLAGVDNEQFF TRBD2 once TRBJ2-1 TRBV5-4
TGTGCCATCAGTGGAGACGGGAGGGCCGGGGTTGAGCAGTTCTTC CAISGDGRAGVEQFF TRBD2 . TRBJ2-1 TRBV10-3
TGCGCCAGCAGTGAGTCAGGGGGCAGGTACGAGCAGTACTTC CASSESGGRYEQYF TRBD1 . TRBJ2-7 TRBV10-2
TGTGCCAGCAGAGTAAGGGGGGAAGCTTTCTTT CASRVRGEAFF . . TRBJ1-1 TRBV7-9
TGTGCCAGCAGGGAATATGGCCGAGCGGGAGGGCGGGAGACCCAGTACTTC CASREYGRAGGRETQYF TRBD2 . TRBJ2-5 TRBV28
TGTGCCAGCAGCTTCCAGGGGACCACTGAAGCTTTCTTT CASSFQGTTEAFF . few TRBJ1-1 TRBV7-2
TGTGCCAGCTCACCAGGGGTTAGTCAGCCCCAGCATTTT CASSPGVSQPQHF . . TRBJ1-5 TRBV18
TGTGCCAGCAGTTATAAGGTAGAGGGCAATCAGCCCCAGCATTTT CASSYKVEGNQPQHF . . TRBJ1-5 TRBV28
TGCAGTGTTCCGGGACCACGGAGTGTCGAGCAGTACTTC CSVPGPRSVEQYF . . TRBJ2-7 TRBV20-1